This note documents a single T cell receptor (beta chain) sequence. These data are taken from a study of T cell repertoires in ileal Crohn's disease. Clones were sequenced by immunoSEQ multiplex PCR, and TCRdb holds only the in-frame ones, with some missing. The sample shows a few thousand clones, about 81% of them seen only once. Germline CDR1 reads MDHEN; CDR2 reads SYDVKM. Trimming cost V 3 bases and J 1 base; bases outside gene matches: 11. The CDR3 runs to 17 residues. The source is an adult with Crohn's disease. Sequencing input: ileal tissue. This chain joins TRBV28 and TRBJ1-1; 7 nucleotides match TRBD1. This chain's CDR3 is CASSFPPGGLKNTEAFF. The CDR3 DNA follows: TGTGCCAGCAGTTTCCCCCCAGGGGGGTTAAAGAACACTGAAGCTTTCTTT.